The source of this T cell receptor beta chain is a study of technical replicates of blood from a few donors. CDR1 and CDR2 (germline): MDHEN, SYDVKM. This CDR3 region has 12 residues. Trimming took off 3 bases at V and 5 bases at J, with 7 bases between the two ends. Repertoires were generated with immunoSEQ multiplex PCR, while TCRdb's copy carries only in-frame clones and drops some. The repertoire consists of tens of thousands of clones, with roughly 89% occurring once and the leading ten covering 0.4% to 0.5%. The V gene is TRBV28, the J gene TRBJ1-1; D remains ambiguous. Sequenced material: T cells isolated from PBMCs. The origin of this receptor is a human donor in good health. CDR3 sequence (DNA): TGTGCCAGCAGTTTGAGGCAGACTGAAGCTTTCTTT. It codes for CASSLRQTEAFF.